Reported below is one T cell receptor (beta chain). This specimen belongs to a study of identical twins. Through template switching, a universal primer site was introduced, and the cDNA contained unique molecular identifiers. TCRdb reanalysed the 5' RACE reads using MiXCR and keeps one entry per CDR3 protein. The table has 400,000 to 500,000 distinct CDR3 sequences, roughly 18% seen once; the top ten hold 9.5% to 15%. V gave up 7 bases and J gave up 4 bases, with 14 bases separating them. The CDR3 sequence is 14 residues long. Source material: naive T cells sorted from blood. The receptor's source is a man in his fifties in good health. J is TRBJ1-5 and V is TRBV12-3 or TRBV12-4, with D possibly being TRBD1 (5 bases). The CDR3 DNA reads as TGTGCCAGCACTAACGGGGGGGTGAATCAGCCCCAGCATTTT. Translating gives CASTNGGVNQPQHF.